The rows below give T cell receptor beta chains drawn from one sample of a study of neoadjuvant anti-PD-1 for oral cavity cancer. TCRdb keeps only in-frame clones here, not all; method: immunoSEQ multiplex PCR. The sample records about 72,000 clones, 65% to 85% being singletons. The source was PBMCs, collected before nivolumab (anti-PD-1) treatment. Every receptor here comes from a person between 40 and 79 years old with oral cavity squamous cell carcinoma. Each CDR3 is given with its conserved first and last residue. D genes are given only for firm matches. Clone size is shown for a subset of rows, as once, few, many or a class of expanded clone.

J gene: TRBJ1-1; V gene: TRBV15; D gene: NA; clone size: once; CDR3 DNA: TGTGCCACCAGCAGAGATCGCAGCGGCACTGAAGCTTTCTTT; CDR3 protein: CATSRDRSGTEAFF
J gene: TRBJ2-2; V gene: TRBV30; D gene: TRBD1; clone size: once; CDR3 DNA: TGTGCCTGGAGTGGGACAGGGGACGTCGGGGAGCTGTTTTTT; CDR3 protein: CAWSGTGDVGELFF
J gene: TRBJ2-2; V gene: TRBV5-6; D gene: TRBD2; clone size: NA; CDR3 DNA: TGTGCCAGCAGCTTGTTGGGTAGCGGGGAAACCGGGGAGCTGTTTTTT; CDR3 protein: CASSLLGSGETGELFF
J gene: TRBJ1-5; V gene: TRBV4-1; D gene: NA; clone size: NA; CDR3 DNA: TGCGCCAGCAGCCAACCGCAACGCAATCAGCCCCAGCATTTT; CDR3 protein: CASSQPQRNQPQHF
J gene: TRBJ2-1; V gene: TRBV9; D gene: TRBD2; clone size: NA; CDR3 DNA: TGTGCCAGCAGCGCAGGGACTAGCGGGAGGGCTTACAATGAGCAGTTCTTC; CDR3 protein: CASSAGTSGRAYNEQFF
J gene: TRBJ2-1; V gene: TRBV27; D gene: TRBD2; clone size: NA; CDR3 DNA: TGTGCCAGCAGTCCCGAGACCGGGACTAGCGTACATGAGCAGTTCTTC; CDR3 protein: CASSPETGTSVHEQFF
J gene: TRBJ1-2; V gene: TRBV29-1; D gene: NA; clone size: NA; CDR3 DNA: TGCAGCGCGGAGGGCCTTAACTATGGCTACACCTTC; CDR3 protein: CSAEGLNYGYTF
J gene: TRBJ2-2; V gene: TRBV6-1; D gene: NA; clone size: NA; CDR3 DNA: TGTGCCAGCAGTGAATTCAGGGTTAACACCGGGGAGCTGTTTTTT; CDR3 protein: CASSEFRVNTGELFF
J gene: TRBJ2-7; V gene: TRBV15; D gene: TRBD2; clone size: NA; CDR3 DNA: TGTGCCACCAGCAGAGGGGGGCCCGGGACTAGGGTCTACGAGCAGTACTTC; CDR3 protein: CATSRGGPGTRVYEQYF
J gene: TRBJ1-2; V gene: TRBV5-4; D gene: NA; clone size: NA; CDR3 DNA: TGTGCCAGCAGCCGAGAGGGAAGGGCGAACTATGGCTACACCTTC; CDR3 protein: CASSREGRANYGYTF
J gene: TRBJ2-5; V gene: TRBV25-1; D gene: NA; clone size: once; CDR3 DNA: TGTGCCAGCAGTGAATTTGGGGGCCAAGAGACCCAGTACTTC; CDR3 protein: CASSEFGGQETQYF
J gene: TRBJ2-7; V gene: TRBV6-5; D gene: NA; clone size: NA; CDR3 DNA: TGTGCCAGCCTCGGGTTGGGAGAGCAGTACTTC; CDR3 protein: CASLGLGEQYF
J gene: TRBJ2-3; V gene: TRBV29-1; D gene: TRBD2; clone size: NA; CDR3 DNA: TGCAGCATCCGGACTAGCGGGAGGGATACGCAGTATTTT; CDR3 protein: CSIRTSGRDTQYF
J gene: TRBJ1-2; V gene: TRBV6-5; D gene: NA; clone size: NA; CDR3 DNA: TGTGCCAGCAGTTATGGATACGGGATCCTCTATGGCTACACCTTC; CDR3 protein: CASSYGYGILYGYTF
J gene: TRBJ1-6; V gene: TRBV6-4; D gene: NA; clone size: few; CDR3 DNA: TGTGCCAGCAGTGACTCGAAGGGAGGGTCCACCTCACCCCTCCACTTT; CDR3 protein: CASSDSKGGSTSPLHF
J gene: TRBJ1-3; V gene: TRBV2; D gene: NA; clone size: NA; CDR3 DNA: TGTGCCAGCAGTGAAAGTTTAAGAGGGAACACCATATATTTT; CDR3 protein: CASSESLRGNTIYF
J gene: TRBJ2-3; V gene: TRBV5-1; D gene: NA; clone size: few; CDR3 DNA: TGCGCCAGCAGCCCGGGACTTGCATTAGGTCCGCAGTATTTT; CDR3 protein: CASSPGLALGPQYF
J gene: TRBJ1-6; V gene: TRBV21-1; D gene: NA; clone size: NA; CDR3 DNA: TGTGCCAGCAGCAATAATCCAGCTACCTATAATTCACCCCTCCACTTT; CDR3 protein: CASSNNPATYNSPLHF
J gene: TRBJ1-1; V gene: TRBV21-1; D gene: NA; clone size: NA; CDR3 DNA: TGTGCCAGCAGCATCGGAGCGGACACTGAAGCTTTCTTT; CDR3 protein: CASSIGADTEAFF
J gene: TRBJ2-7; V gene: TRBV9; D gene: TRBD1; clone size: NA; CDR3 DNA: TGTGCCAGCAGCATAGGGACAGGGAAGGTCGACGAGCAGTACTTC; CDR3 protein: CASSIGTGKVDEQYF
J gene: TRBJ1-1; V gene: TRBV30; D gene: TRBD1; clone size: NA; CDR3 DNA: TGTGCCTGGAGGTCGACAGGGCGGGGAAGCTACGCTGAAGCTTTCTTT; CDR3 protein: CAWRSTGRGSYAEAFF
J gene: TRBJ2-1; V gene: TRBV10-2; D gene: NA; clone size: few; CDR3 DNA: TGCGCCAGCCGGGGGCGGCGGGTTTACAATGAGCAGTTCTTC; CDR3 protein: CASRGRRVYNEQFF
J gene: TRBJ1-1; V gene: TRBV29-1; D gene: NA; clone size: few; CDR3 DNA: TGCAGCGTTCGGGACGGGAACACTGAAGCTTTCTTT; CDR3 protein: CSVRDGNTEAFF